One and the same sample provided the 13 T cell receptor beta chains below, sequenced in a study of blood T cell repertoires in COVID-19. The repertoire was sequenced with immunoSEQ multiplex PCR; TCRdb's copy has only in-frame clones and lacks some. This repertoire shows about 140,000 clones, 70% to 85% found once; its top ten account for around 1.6%. Sequenced material: PBMCs or T cells enriched from blood (not recorded which). The source of these receptors is a woman aged 18-29 years who had been exposed to COVID-19.

V and J are TRBV19 and TRBJ1-1, with D possibly being TRBD1 (5 bases). V lost 5 bases and J 4 bases, leaving 14 bases between the germline ends. The CDR3 extends over 14 amino acids. Germline CDR1 and CDR2: LNHDA and SQIVND (reference sequence). CDR3 nucleotides: TGTGCCAGTAGTGTCCAGGGTGGTGGCACTGAAGCTTTCTTT. Translated: CASSVQGGGTEAFF.

The chain's CDR3 is CSASSPTGGEAFF. The DNA for the CDR3 is TGCAGTGCTAGTTCCCCCACCGGAGGTGAAGCTTTCTTT. V is TRBV20-1 and J is TRBJ1-1; D gene unclear. The V end was cut by 3 bases, the J end by 7 bases, with 15 bases between. The germline CDR1 and CDR2 sequences are DFQATT and SNEGSKA (reference sequence). The CDR3 consists of 13 residues.

The chain recombines TRBV4-3 with TRBJ2-2; TRBD2 is a possible D gene (6 bases). The CDR3 totals 15 residues. The germline V gene encodes CDR1 LGHNA and CDR2 YSLEER. Trimming shortened V by 2 bases and J by 9 bases, and 16 bases separated the two germline ends. The CDR3 region has the DNA TGCGCCAGCAGCCAAAACCGGGACTCGCCAAGGGAGCTGTTTTTT. Translated, it gives CASSQNRDSPRELFF.

The chain is built from TRBV29-1 and TRBJ2-7, with 9 positions matching TRBD1. J was trimmed by 4 bases and V by 5 bases; bases with no gene match: 6. CDR1 and CDR2 (germline): SQVTM, ANQGSEA. This CDR3 contains 13 residues. The CDR3 DNA reads as TGCAGCGTTAGGGGACAGGGTATTTACGAGCAGTACTTC. This sequence encodes CSVRGQGIYEQYF.

The V call is TRBV28, the J call TRBJ1-1; 8 bases agree with TRBD1. Germline V gene data show CDR1 as MDHEN and CDR2 as SYDVKM. The CDR3 length is 15 residues. Unmatched junction bases numbered 9, after V lost 2 bases and J lost 7 bases. The CDR3 region has the DNA TGTGCCAGCAGTTTAAATTCAGTCGGACAGGGTGAAGCTTTCTTT. It codes for CASSLNSVGQGEAFF.

The V gene is TRBV19, the J gene TRBJ1-5, with 10 bases identical to TRBD1. This CDR3 contains 19 residues. CDR1 and CDR2 (germline): LNHDA, SQIVND (reference sequence). J was trimmed by 0 bases and V by 6 bases; bases with no gene match: 14. CDR3 protein: CASRNPPGQGGDSNQPQHF. In DNA form, the CDR3 reads TGTGCCAGTAGAAATCCCCCCGGACAGGGGGGGGATAGCAATCAGCCCCAGCATTTT. Filled out from reference TRBV19 and TRBJ1-5, the complete variable domain reads DGGITQSPKYLFRKEGQNVTLSCEQNLNHDAMYWYRQDPGQGLRLIYYSQIVNDFQKGDIAEGYSVSREKKESFPLTVTSAQKNPTAFYLCASRNPPGQGGDSNQPQHFGDGTRLSIL.

This clone was seen a single time. This chain uses TRBV7-9 with TRBJ1-2; maybe TRBD1 (6 bases). The CDR3 extends over 14 amino acids. V was pared by 1 base and J by 6 bases, with 12 bases between. Per germline, CDR1 SEHNR and CDR2 FQNEAQ (reference sequence). The chain's CDR3 is CASSLERDTHGYTF. CDR3 nucleotide sequence: TGTGCCAGCAGCTTAGAGAGGGACACACATGGCTACACCTTC.

V gene TRBV4-1 combines with J gene TRBJ2-1; the match to TRBD2 covers 13 bases. From germline, CDR1 is MGHRA and CDR2 YSYEKL. This CDR3 contains 15 residues. V trimming: 6 bases; J trimming: 6 bases; junction bases outside the gene matches: 5. CDR3 nucleotides: TGCGCCAGCAGATGGACTAGCGGGAGCTTCAATGAGCAGTTCTTC. It specifies CASRWTSGSFNEQFF.

The rearrangement joins TRBV24-1 to TRBJ1-4, with D possibly matching TRBD1 (6 bases). Per germline, CDR1 KGHDR and CDR2 SFDVKD. The CDR3 loop spans 15 amino acids. Trimming shortened V by 4 bases and J by 6 bases, and 14 bases separated the two germline ends. CDR3 loop: CATSDPRGRDEKLFF. The CDR3 DNA follows: TGTGCCACCAGTGACCCCAGGGGAAGGGATGAAAAACTGTTTTTT.

The V and J genes are TRBV19 and TRBJ1-3; D remains unclear. The germline V and J ends were trimmed by 1 base and 0 bases, with 10 bases remaining between them. Germline lookup yields CDR1 LNHDA and CDR2 SQIVND (reference sequence). The CDR3 is made up of 16 amino acids. DNA of the CDR3: TGTGCCAGTAGTATAGTCCCCAGAAGCTCTGGAAACACCATATATTTT. Its protein product is CASSIVPRSSGNTIYF.

The V call is TRBV10-1, the J call TRBJ2-5; TRBD1 matches at 9 bases. The CDR3 is 15 amino acids. Looked up from germline, CDR1 is WNHNN and CDR2 is SYGVQD (reference sequence). Trimming removed 3 bases from V and 3 bases from J; junction bases left unmatched: 5. The CDR3 region is CASSDRDRAEETQYF. In nucleotides, the CDR3 is TGCGCCAGCAGTGACCGGGACAGGGCGGAAGAGACCCAGTACTTC.

CDR3 sequence: CASSLEQDRRYEQYF. CDR3 sequence (DNA): TGTGCCAGCAGTTTAGAGCAGGACAGAAGGTACGAGCAGTACTTC. The chain joins TRBV28 to TRBJ2-7; possible D gene TRBD1, 6 bases. The CDR3 is made up of 15 amino acids. V lost 2 bases and J 4 bases, leaving 15 bases between the germline ends. CDR1 MDHEN and CDR2 SYDVKM come from the germline V gene.

This chain connects TRBV29-1 to TRBJ2-2; D unclear. CDR3 length: 15 residues. Germline V gene lookup returns CDR1 SQVTM and CDR2 ANQGSEA. V was trimmed by 3 bases and J by 2 bases, leaving 13 bases between them. CDR3 amino acids: CSVDSHGGNTGELFF. In DNA form, the CDR3 reads TGCAGCGTTGATTCCCATGGCGGAAACACCGGGGAGCTGTTTTTT.